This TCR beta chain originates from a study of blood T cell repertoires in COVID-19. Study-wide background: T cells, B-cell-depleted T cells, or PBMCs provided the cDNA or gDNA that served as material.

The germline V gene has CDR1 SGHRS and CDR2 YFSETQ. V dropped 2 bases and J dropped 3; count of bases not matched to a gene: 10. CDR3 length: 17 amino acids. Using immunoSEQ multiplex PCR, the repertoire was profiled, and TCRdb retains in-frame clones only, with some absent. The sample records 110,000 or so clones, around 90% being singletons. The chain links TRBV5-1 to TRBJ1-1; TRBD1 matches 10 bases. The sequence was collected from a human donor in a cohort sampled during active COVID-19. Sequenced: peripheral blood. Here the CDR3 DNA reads TGCGCCAGCAGCTTCCTTGGACAGGGGGGCCTGGACACTGAAGCTTTCTTT. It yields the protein CASSFLGQGGLDTEAFF.